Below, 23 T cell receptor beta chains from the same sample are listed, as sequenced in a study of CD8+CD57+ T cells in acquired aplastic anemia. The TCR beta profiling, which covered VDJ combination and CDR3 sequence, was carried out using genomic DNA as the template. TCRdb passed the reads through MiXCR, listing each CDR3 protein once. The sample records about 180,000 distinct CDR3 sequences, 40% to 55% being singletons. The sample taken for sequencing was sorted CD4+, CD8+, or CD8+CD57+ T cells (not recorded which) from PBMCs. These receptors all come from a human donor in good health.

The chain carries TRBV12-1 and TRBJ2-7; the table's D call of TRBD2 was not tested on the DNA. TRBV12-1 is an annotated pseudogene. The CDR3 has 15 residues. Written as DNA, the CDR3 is TGTGCCAGCAGCACGACTAGCGGGAAAGACTACGAGCAGTACTTC. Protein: CASSTTSGKDYEQYF.

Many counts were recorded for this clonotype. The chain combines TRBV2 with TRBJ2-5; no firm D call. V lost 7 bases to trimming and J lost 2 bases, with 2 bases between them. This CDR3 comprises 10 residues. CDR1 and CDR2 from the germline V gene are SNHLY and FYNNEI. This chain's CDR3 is CASKQETQYF. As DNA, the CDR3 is TGTGCCAGCAAACAAGAGACCCAGTACTTC.

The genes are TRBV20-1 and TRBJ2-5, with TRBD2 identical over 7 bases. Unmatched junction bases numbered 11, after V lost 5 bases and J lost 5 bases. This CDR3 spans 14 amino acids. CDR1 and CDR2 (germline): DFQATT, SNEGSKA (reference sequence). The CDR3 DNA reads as TGCAGTGCTCTGACGCGGGGAGGGGCGGAGACCCAGTACTTC. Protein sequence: CSALTRGGAETQYF.

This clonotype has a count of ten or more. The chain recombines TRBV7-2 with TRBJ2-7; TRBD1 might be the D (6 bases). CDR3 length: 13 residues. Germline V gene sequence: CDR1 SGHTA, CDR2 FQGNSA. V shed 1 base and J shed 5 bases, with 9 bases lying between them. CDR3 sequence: CASSLGQGNEQYF. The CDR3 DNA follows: TGTGCCAGCAGCTTAGGCCAGGGGAACGAGCAGTACTTC.

Written as DNA, the CDR3 is TGTGCCAGTAGTACAGGACTAGCGGACACAGATACGCAGTATTTT. Translated: CASSTGLADTDTQYF. The V call is TRBV19, the J call TRBJ2-3, with 10 bases aligning to TRBD2. This CDR3 has 15 residues. The junction had 3 bases not matched to a gene; V was cut back by 4 bases and J by 2 bases. In germline, CDR1 is LNHDA, CDR2 SQIVND (reference sequence).

The CDR3 nucleotides are TGTGCCACCAGAGGTTGGACAAACAATGAGCAGTTCTTC. It is translated as CATRGWTNNEQFF. V is TRBV24-1 and J is TRBJ2-1, with D possibly matching TRBD1 (5 bases). The V end was cut by 7 bases, the J end by 5 bases, with 11 bases between. The CDR3 length is 13 residues. The germline V gene has CDR1 KGHDR and CDR2 SFDVKD.

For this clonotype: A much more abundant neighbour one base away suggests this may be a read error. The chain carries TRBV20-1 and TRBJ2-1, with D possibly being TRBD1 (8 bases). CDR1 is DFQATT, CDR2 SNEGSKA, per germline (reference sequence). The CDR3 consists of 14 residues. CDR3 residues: CGARGGQDFDEQFF. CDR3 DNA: TGCGGTGCTAGGGGGGGACAGGATTTTGATGAGCAGTTCTTC.

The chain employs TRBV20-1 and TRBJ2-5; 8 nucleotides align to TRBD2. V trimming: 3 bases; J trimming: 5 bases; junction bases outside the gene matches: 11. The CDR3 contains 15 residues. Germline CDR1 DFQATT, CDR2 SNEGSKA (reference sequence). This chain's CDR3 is CSASGAGGPRETQYF. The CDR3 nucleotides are TGCAGTGCTAGTGGTGCGGGAGGCCCCCGGGAGACCCAGTACTTC.

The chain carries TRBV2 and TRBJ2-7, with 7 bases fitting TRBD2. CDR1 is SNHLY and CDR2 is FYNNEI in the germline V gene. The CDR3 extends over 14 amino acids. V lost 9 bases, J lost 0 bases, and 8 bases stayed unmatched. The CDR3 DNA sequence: TGTGCCAGTTCCAGGGACTACACCTCCTACGAGCAGTACTTC. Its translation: CASSRDYTSYEQYF. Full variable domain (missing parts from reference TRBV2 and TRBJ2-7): EPEVTQTPSHQVTQMGQEVILRCVPISNHLYFYWYRQILGQKVEFLVSFYNNEISEKSEIFDDQFSVERPDGSNFTLKIRSTKLEDSAMYFCASSRDYTSYEQYFGPGTRLTVT.

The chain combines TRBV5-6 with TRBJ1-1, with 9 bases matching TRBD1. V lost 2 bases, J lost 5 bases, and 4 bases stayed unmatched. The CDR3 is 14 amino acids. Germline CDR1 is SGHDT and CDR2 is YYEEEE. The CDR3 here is CASSFRDRVTEAFF. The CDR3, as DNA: TGTGCCAGCAGCTTCCGGGACAGGGTTACTGAAGCTTTCTTT.

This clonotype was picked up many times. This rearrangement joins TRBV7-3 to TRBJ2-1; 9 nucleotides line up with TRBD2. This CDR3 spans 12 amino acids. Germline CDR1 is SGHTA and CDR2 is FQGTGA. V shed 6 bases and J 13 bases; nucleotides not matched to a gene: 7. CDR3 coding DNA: TGTGCCAGCAGTTCAGCGGGAGGTCCTCAGTTCTTC. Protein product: CASSSAGGPQFF.

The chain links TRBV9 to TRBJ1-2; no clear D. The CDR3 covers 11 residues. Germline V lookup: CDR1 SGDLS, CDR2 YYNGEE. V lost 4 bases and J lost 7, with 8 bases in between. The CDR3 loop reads CASSPQSGYTF. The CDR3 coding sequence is TGTGCCAGCAGCCCCCAAAGTGGCTACACCTTC.

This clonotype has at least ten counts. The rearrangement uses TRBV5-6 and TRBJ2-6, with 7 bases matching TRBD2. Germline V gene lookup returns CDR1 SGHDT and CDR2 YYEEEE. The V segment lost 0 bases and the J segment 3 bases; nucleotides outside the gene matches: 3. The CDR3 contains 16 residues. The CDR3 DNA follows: TGTGCCAGCAGCTTGGCCGGCGGGAGTGGGGCCAACGTCCTGACTTTC. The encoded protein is CASSLAGGSGANVLTF.

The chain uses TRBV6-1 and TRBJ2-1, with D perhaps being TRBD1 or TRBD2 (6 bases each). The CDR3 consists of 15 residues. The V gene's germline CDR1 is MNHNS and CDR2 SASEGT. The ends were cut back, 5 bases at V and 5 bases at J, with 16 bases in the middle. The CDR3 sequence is CASSLQGTGDNEQFF. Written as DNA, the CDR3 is TGTGCCAGCAGTCTCCAGGGGACGGGGGACAATGAGCAGTTCTTC.

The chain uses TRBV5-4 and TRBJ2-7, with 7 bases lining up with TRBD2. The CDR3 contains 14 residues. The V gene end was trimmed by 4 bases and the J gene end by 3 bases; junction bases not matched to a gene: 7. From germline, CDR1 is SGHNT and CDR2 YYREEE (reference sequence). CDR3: CASSQERDHYEQYF. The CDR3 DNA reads TGTGCCAGCAGCCAAGAGCGGGACCACTACGAGCAGTACTTC. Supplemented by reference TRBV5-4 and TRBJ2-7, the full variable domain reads ETGVTQSPTHLIKTRGQQVTLRCSSQSGHNTVSWYQQALGQGPQFIFQYYREEENGRGNFPPRFSGLQFPNYSSELNVNALELDDSALYLCASSQERDHYEQYFGPGTRLTVT.

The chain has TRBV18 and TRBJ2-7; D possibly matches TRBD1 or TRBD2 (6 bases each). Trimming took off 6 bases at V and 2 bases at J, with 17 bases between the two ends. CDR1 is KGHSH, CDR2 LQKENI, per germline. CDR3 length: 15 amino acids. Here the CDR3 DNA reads TGTGCCAGCTCCCCTTTGGGGGGCGAGCCCTACGAGCAGTACTTC. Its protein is CASSPLGGEPYEQYF.

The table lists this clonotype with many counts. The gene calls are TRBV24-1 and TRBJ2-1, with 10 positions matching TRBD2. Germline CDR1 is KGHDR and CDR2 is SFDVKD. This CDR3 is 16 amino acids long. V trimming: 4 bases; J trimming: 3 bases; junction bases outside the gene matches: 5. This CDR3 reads CATSDHTSGVYNEQFF. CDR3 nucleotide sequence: TGTGCCACCAGTGACCATACTAGCGGGGTCTACAATGAGCAGTTCTTC.

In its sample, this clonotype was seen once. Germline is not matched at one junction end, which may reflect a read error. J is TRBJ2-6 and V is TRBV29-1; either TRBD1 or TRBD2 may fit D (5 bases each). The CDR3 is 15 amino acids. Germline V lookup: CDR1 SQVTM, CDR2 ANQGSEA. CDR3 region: CSVVARGDGANVLTF. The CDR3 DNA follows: TGCAGCGTTGTTGCAAGGGGAGATGGGGCCAACGTCCTGACTTTT.

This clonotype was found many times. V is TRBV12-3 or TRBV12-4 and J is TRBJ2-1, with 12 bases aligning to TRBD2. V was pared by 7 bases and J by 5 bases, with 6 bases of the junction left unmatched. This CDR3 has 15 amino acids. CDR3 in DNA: TGTGCCAGCACCCTAGCGGGAGGGCCCCACAATGAGCAGTTCTTC. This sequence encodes CASTLAGGPHNEQFF.

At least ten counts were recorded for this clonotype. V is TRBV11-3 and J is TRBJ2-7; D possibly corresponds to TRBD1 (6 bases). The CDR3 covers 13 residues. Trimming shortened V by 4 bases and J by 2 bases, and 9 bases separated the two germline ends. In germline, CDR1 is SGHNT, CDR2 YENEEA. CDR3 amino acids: CASSWGTTYEQYF. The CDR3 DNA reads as TGTGCCAGCAGCTGGGGGACAACCTACGAGCAGTACTTC.

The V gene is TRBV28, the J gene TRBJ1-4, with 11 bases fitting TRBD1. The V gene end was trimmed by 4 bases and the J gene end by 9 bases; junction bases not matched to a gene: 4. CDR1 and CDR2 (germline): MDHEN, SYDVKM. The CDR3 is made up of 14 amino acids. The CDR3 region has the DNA TGTGCCAGCAGTTCGGGACAGGGGGATCAAAAACTGTTTTTT. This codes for CASSSGQGDQKLFF.

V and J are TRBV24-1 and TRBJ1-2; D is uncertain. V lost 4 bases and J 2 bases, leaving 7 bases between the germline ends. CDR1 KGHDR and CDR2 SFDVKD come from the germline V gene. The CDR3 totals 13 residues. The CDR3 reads CATSEGGNYGYTF. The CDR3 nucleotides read TGTGCCACCAGTGAGGGCGGGAACTATGGCTACACCTTC.

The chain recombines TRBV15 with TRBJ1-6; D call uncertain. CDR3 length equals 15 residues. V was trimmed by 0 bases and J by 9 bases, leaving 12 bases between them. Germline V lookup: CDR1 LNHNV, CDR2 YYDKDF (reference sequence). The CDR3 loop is CATSRDKGYGSPLHF. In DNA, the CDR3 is TGTGCCACCAGCAGAGATAAAGGGTATGGTTCACCCCTCCACTTT.